This T cell receptor (beta chain) was observed in a study of blood T cell repertoires in COVID-19. Here immunoSEQ multiplex PCR was the method, and the copy in TCRdb shows in-frame clones only, minus some. The top ten clones hold 3% of a sample with 200,000 or so clones, roughly four fifths of them seen once. CDR1 and CDR2 from the germline V gene are LNHNV and YYDKDF (reference sequence). The V and J ends lost 9 bases and 6 bases, in that order; junction bases with no gene match: 4. CDR3 length: 11 amino acids. The sequence was collected from a woman aged 25 to 39 who had recovered from COVID-19. The V call is TRBV15, the J call TRBJ2-7, with 8 bases lining up with TRBD1. Sample: peripheral blood. The CDR3 loop is CATRQGREQYF. The CDR3 region has the DNA TGTGCCACTAGACAGGGGCGCGAGCAGTACTTC.